Listed below are T cell receptor beta chains from one sample, sequenced in a study of cytomegalovirus exposure and HLA in healthy donors. Measured with immunoSEQ multiplex PCR; TCRdb has only the in-frame clones, and not every one. The sample carries some 140,000 clones, 60% to 85% recorded once. The sequencing sample was made of PBMCs. These receptors all stem from a man younger than 30 in good health and CMV-seronegative. Each CDR3 is given with its conserved first and last residue. The order of the fields is V gene, J gene, clone size, D gene, CDR3 DNA, CDR3 protein. A D gene is named only where the DNA matches it firmly. Rows may omit the clone size; those that give it use once, few, many or a size class.

v_call: TRBV5-1; j_call: TRBJ1-2; clone_size: -; d_call: -; cdr3_nt: TGCGCCAGCAGCCCGATGCAAGGGGGTACTAACTATGGCTACACCTTC; cdr3_aa: CASSPMQGGTNYGYTF
v_call: TRBV9; j_call: TRBJ2-7; clone_size: once; d_call: TRBD1; cdr3_nt: TGTGCCAGCAGCGTCGGACAGGGGGATTACGAGCAGTACTTC; cdr3_aa: CASSVGQGDYEQYF
v_call: TRBV9; j_call: TRBJ2-3; clone_size: -; d_call: -; cdr3_nt: TGTGCCAGCAGCGTGGAGACCCCTCCGAGCACAGATACGCAGTATTTT; cdr3_aa: CASSVETPPSTDTQYF
v_call: TRBV6-1; j_call: TRBJ1-5; clone_size: once; d_call: TRBD1; cdr3_nt: TGTGCCAGCAGTCAGGGGGTCGGGGGCAATCAGCCCCAGCATTTT; cdr3_aa: CASSQGVGGNQPQHF
v_call: TRBV2; j_call: TRBJ2-5; clone_size: -; d_call: TRBD1; cdr3_nt: TGTGCCAGCAGTGGAGACAGGGGTGAAGAGACCCAGTACTTC; cdr3_aa: CASSGDRGEETQYF
v_call: TRBV7-8; j_call: TRBJ1-3; clone_size: -; d_call: -; cdr3_nt: TGTGCCAGCAGCTTAACAGACTCTGGAAACACCATATATTTT; cdr3_aa: CASSLTDSGNTIYF
v_call: TRBV2; j_call: TRBJ2-2; clone_size: -; d_call: TRBD1; cdr3_nt: TGTGCCGGCAAGAGACAGGGCTCAACGAACACCGGGGAGCTGTTTTTT; cdr3_aa: CAGKRQGSTNTGELFF
v_call: TRBV7-9; j_call: TRBJ1-2; clone_size: -; d_call: TRBD1; cdr3_nt: TGTGCCAGCAGCCAAACTCAACGACAGGGGGCGGATGGCTACACCTTC; cdr3_aa: CASSQTQRQGADGYTF
v_call: TRBV19; j_call: TRBJ1-2; clone_size: -; d_call: -; cdr3_nt: TGTGCCAGTAGGGACAGCCTTTATGGCTACACCTTC; cdr3_aa: CASRDSLYGYTF
v_call: TRBV7-2; j_call: TRBJ2-2; clone_size: -; d_call: -; cdr3_nt: TGTGCCAGCAGCCCACTACCCGACAGATACCCGAACACCGGGGAGCTGTTTTTT; cdr3_aa: CASSPLPDRYPNTGELFF
v_call: TRBV5-6; j_call: TRBJ2-7; clone_size: -; d_call: -; cdr3_nt: TGTGCCAGCAGCTACAGGGCCTCCTACGAGCAGTACTTC; cdr3_aa: CASSYRASYEQYF
v_call: TRBV19; j_call: TRBJ2-2; clone_size: -; d_call: -; cdr3_nt: TGTGCCAGTAGTATTCGAGGGAACACCGGGGAGCTGTTTTTT; cdr3_aa: CASSIRGNTGELFF
v_call: TRBV5-8; j_call: TRBJ1-6; clone_size: -; d_call: TRBD1; cdr3_nt: TGTGCCAGCAGCCCTTTTCTGCCACACACCCCCGGGACAGATAATTCACCCCTCCACTTT; cdr3_aa: CASSPFLPHTPGTDNSPLHF
v_call: TRBV2; j_call: TRBJ1-1; clone_size: -; d_call: TRBD1; cdr3_nt: TGTGCCAGCAGTGAAACGGGACAGGGAATGAACACTGAAGCTTTCTTT; cdr3_aa: CASSETGQGMNTEAFF